This TCR beta chain comes out of a study of cytomegalovirus exposure and HLA in healthy donors. Vbeta (60) and Jbeta (13) primers were used in the PCR. Using immunoSEQ multiplex PCR, the repertoire was profiled, and TCRdb retains in-frame clones only, with some absent. The sample holds about 100,000 clones, 79% seen once. Regarding donors, all were healthy bone marrow donors. Germline V lookup: CDR1 MGHRA, CDR2 YSYEKL. The CDR3 is 13 amino acids. Trimming cost V 4 bases and J 6 bases, with 12 bases left between them. This receptor was obtained from a female donor in good health and CMV-seropositive. The sample taken for sequencing was PBMCs. This chain uses TRBV4-1 with TRBJ1-1, with D unresolved. This chain's CDR3 is CASSPTKVSEAFF. The CDR3, as DNA: TGCGCCAGCAGCCCAACAAAAGTCTCTGAAGCTTTCTTT.